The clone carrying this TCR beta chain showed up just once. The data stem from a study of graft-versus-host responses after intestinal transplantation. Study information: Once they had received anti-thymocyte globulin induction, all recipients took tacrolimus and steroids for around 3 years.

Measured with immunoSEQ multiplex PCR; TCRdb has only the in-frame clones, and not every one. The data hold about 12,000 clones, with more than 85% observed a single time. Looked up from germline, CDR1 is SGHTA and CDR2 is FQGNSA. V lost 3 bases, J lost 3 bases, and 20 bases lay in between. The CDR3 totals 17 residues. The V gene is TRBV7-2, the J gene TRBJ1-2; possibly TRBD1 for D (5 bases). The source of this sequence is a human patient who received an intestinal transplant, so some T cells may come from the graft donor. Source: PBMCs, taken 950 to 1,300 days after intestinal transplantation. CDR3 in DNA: TGTGCCAGCAGCTTGAGGGACGGCCCCACCTTAGACTATGGCTACACCTTC. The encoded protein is CASSLRDGPTLDYGYTF.